Below are 8 T cell receptor beta chains sequenced from a single sample in a study of CD8 T cells in Susac syndrome. The RNA, roughly 0.45 to 1 ug, was put through reverse transcription using random hexamers. MiXCR, applied by TCRdb to the immunoSEQ multiplex PCR reads, yields one record per CDR3 protein. The table lists approximately 130,000 distinct CDR3 sequences, roughly 89% of them singletons. Specimen: CD8+ T cells from PBMCs. These receptors were obtained from a human donor with multiple sclerosis.

The rearrangement links TRBV7-9 to TRBJ2-1; D is perhaps TRBD2 (5 bases). CDR1 is SEHNR and CDR2 is FQNEAQ in the germline V gene (reference sequence). This CDR3 has 14 amino acids. V was trimmed by 3 bases and J by 4 bases, leaving 10 bases between them. The CDR3 nucleotides read TGTGCCAGCAGCTTTAGCGACCTATACAATGAGCAGTTCTTC. Its translation is CASSFSDLYNEQFF.

The chain joins TRBV27 to TRBJ1-2, with D perhaps TRBD1 (6 bases). CDR1 and CDR2 from the germline V gene are MNHEY and SMNVEV (reference sequence). The CDR3 extends over 16 amino acids. The V end lost 3 bases, the J end lost 0 bases, and 14 bases lay between the germline ends. This chain's CDR3 is CASSFIGTNANYGYTF. In DNA, the CDR3 is TGTGCCAGCAGTTTTATCGGGACAAACGCTAACTATGGCTACACCTTC.

The V call is TRBV20-1, the J call TRBJ1-1; unclear D gene. Germline values: CDR1 DFQATT, CDR2 SNEGSKA (reference sequence). The CDR3 contains 17 residues. V lost 3 bases and J lost 0, with 20 bases in between. In DNA form, the CDR3 reads TGCAGTGCTAGGGATTTGGACCAAGCTCTGATGAACACTGAAGCTTTCTTT. Its translation is CSARDLDQALMNTEAFF.

The gene calls are TRBV27 and TRBJ1-2; D ambiguous. Germline values: CDR1 MNHEY, CDR2 SMNVEV (reference sequence). V was shortened by 8 bases and J by 4 bases, with 20 bases between the two germline ends. There are 15 residues in the CDR3. The CDR3 region is CASRLMAGSSYGYTF. The CDR3 DNA reads TGTGCCAGCCGGCTAATGGCGGGCTCTAGCTATGGCTACACCTTC.

V and J are TRBV4-1 and TRBJ2-7; possibly TRBD1 or TRBD2 for D (5 bases each). CDR3 size: 11 residues. V was cut by 3 bases and J by 5 bases, with 5 bases left in between. Germline loops: CDR1 MGHRA, CDR2 YSYEKL. The CDR3 protein is CASSQGDEQYF. As DNA, the CDR3 is TGCGCCAGCAGCCAGGGGGACGAGCAGTACTTC.

The rearrangement links TRBV29-1 to TRBJ2-7; a weak D match, TRBD1 (6 bases). The CDR3 spans 13 residues. V lost 3 bases and J 0 bases, leaving 9 bases between the germline ends. Germline V CDR1 and CDR2: SQVTM, ANQGSEA. CDR3 loop: CSVEDRSSYEQYF. The DNA for the CDR3 is TGCAGCGTTGAGGACAGAAGCTCCTACGAGCAGTACTTC.

The chain links TRBV3-1 to TRBJ2-5; tentative D call: TRBD1 (6 bases). This CDR3 contains 13 residues. The germline V gene encodes CDR1 LGHDT and CDR2 YNNKEL (reference sequence). V lost 2 bases to trimming and J lost 6 bases, with 10 bases between them. DNA for the CDR3: TGTGCCAGCAGCCAACCGGGACAACAGACCCAGTACTTC. Translation: CASSQPGQQTQYF.

The chain recombines TRBV4-3 with TRBJ1-3; a weak D match, TRBD1 (5 bases). The CDR3 consists of 15 residues. Germline V lookup: CDR1 LGHNA, CDR2 YSLEER. V lost 1 base and J lost 0, with 7 bases in between. The CDR3: CASSQGDFSGNTIYF. Here the CDR3 DNA reads TGCGCCAGCAGCCAAGGGGACTTCTCTGGAAACACCATATATTTT.